A single sample gave rise to the 3 T cell receptor beta chains below, sequenced in a study of T-cell memory formation after mild COVID-19 (dated by TCRdb to about 2021). The library was produced with 5' RACE. Reads for this sample came from an Illumina NovaSeq 6000. TCRdb redid the processing of the public reads, applying fastp at Q25 and MiXCR, and retained in-frame beta chains. CDR3 protein sequences are deduplicated, and each keeps its most common genes and DNA. Counted in this sample were approximately 340,000 distinct CDR3 sequences; roughly 13% of them appeared once. Together, the top ten hold 20% to 25% of the sample. Sequenced: PBMCs or a T cell subset sorted from them (not recorded which). All receptors come from a man between 18 and 35 years old who had mild COVID-19 (a few samples of this study predate the infection). The sample titles of this study are shuffled in the database, so cell type and time point are left out; the donor was told from shared clones.

This clonotype was recorded a few times. V usage is TRBV4-2 and J usage is TRBJ2-7; D gene unclear. CDR1 LGHNA and CDR2 YNFKEQ come from the germline V gene. The CDR3 extends over 11 amino acids. Trimming left V 0 bases short and J 10 bases short, with 7 bases between. The CDR3 loop reads CASSQERVQYF. The DNA of the CDR3 is TGTGCCAGCAGCCAAGAAAGGGTACAGTACTTC.

This clonotype has a count of ten or more. Here the CDR3 reads CASSPPEVLGYGYTF. CDR3 nucleotide sequence: TGTGCCAGCAGCCCACCCGAGGTTCTTGGCTATGGCTACACCTTC. The gene calls are TRBV7-8 and TRBJ1-2; no firm D call. This CDR3 contains 15 residues. Trimming took 5 bases from V and 4 from J, leaving 17 bases between them. Germline assignment: CDR1 SGHVS and CDR2 FQNEAQ.

This clonotype was seen a few times. V is TRBV6-2 or TRBV6-3 and J is TRBJ2-7, with 11 bases matching TRBD2. CDR1 MNHEY and CDR2 SVGEGT come from the germline V gene. Unmatched junction bases numbered 5, after V lost 7 bases and J lost 0 bases. The length of the CDR3 is 15 residues. The CDR3 DNA follows: TGTGCCAGCACAGGACTAGCGGGCGCCTCCTACGAGCAGTACTTC. Translated, it gives CASTGLAGASYEQYF.